This T cell receptor (beta chain) was captured by sequencing in a study of T cell changes during pregnancy in multiple sclerosis. Some clones are missing from TCRdb's copy, which holds only in-frame ones; the method was immunoSEQ multiplex PCR. The table has 13,000 or so clones, 88% seen once. Germline CDR1 is SGHAT and CDR2 is FQNNGV. The V segment lost 4 bases and the J segment 3 bases; nucleotides outside the gene matches: 8. The length of the CDR3 is 16 residues. Specimen: CD8+ T cells from peripheral blood mononuclear cells, collected in the first trimester of pregnancy. The chain couples TRBV11-2 to TRBJ1-2; 10 nucleotides agree with TRBD1. The clonotype was recovered from a female donor with multiple sclerosis, enrolled in a pregnancy study. In nucleotides, the CDR3 is TGTGCCAGCAGCTCCGACAGGGGGCGCTGGTACTATGGCTACACCTTC. It yields the protein CASSSDRGRWYYGYTF.